This TCR beta chain appears in the sequencing data of a study of blood T cells in healthy people across ages. Study details: Per two T cells, about one barcoded beta molecule was captured through template switching.

The second PCR ran about 6 to 12 cycles with a sample-barcoded 5' primer and J-beta primers. TCRdb independently ran MiXCR on the 5' RACE reads; one entry per CDR3 protein. The table records about 1 million distinct CDR3 sequences, 45% of them present only once. Points from the study as a whole: There were more naive CD4+ cells and higher diversity in long-lived donors than in aged donors.

Losses at the gene ends were 5 bases for V and 4 bases for J; bases not matched to a gene: 14. The CDR3 has 18 residues. Germline V gene sequence: CDR1 SGHAT, CDR2 FQDESV (reference sequence). Each sample used at least 7 million PBMCs. This clonotype has only a few counts. Its specificity is not known. The V gene is TRBV11-1, the J gene TRBJ2-3, with TRBD2 matching 11 bases. The sequencing input was blood. This TCR derives from a woman between 55 and 75 years old in good health. The CDR3 loop is CASSPGLAGLYWADTQYF. CDR3 DNA sequence: TGTGCCAGCAGCCCCGGACTAGCGGGCCTCTACTGGGCAGATACGCAGTATTTT.